A selection of T cell receptor beta chains follows, all from one sample in a study of T-cell memory formation after mild COVID-19. From the 5' RACE reads, TCRdb called clonotypes with MiXCR, one entry per CDR3 protein. Of roughly 620,000 distinct CDR3 sequences listed, roughly 18% are singletons. The sequenced sample was PBMCs or a T cell subset sorted from them (not recorded which). These receptors all come from an adult woman who had mild COVID-19 (a few samples of this study predate the infection). Cell type and time point are not known. Each CDR3 is given with its conserved first and last residue. The order of the fields is V gene, D gene, J gene, clone size, CDR3 protein, CDR3 DNA. A D gene is named only where the DNA matches it firmly. A clone size is listed for some rows: how often the clone was seen (once, few, many), or a class if it is expanded.

TRBV2	TRBD2	TRBJ2-7	NA	CASSQLGLAGSYEQYF	TGTGCCAGCAGCCAGTTGGGACTAGCGGGGTCCTACGAGCAGTACTTC
TRBV12-3/TRBV12-4	NA	TRBJ1-2	NA	CATNPSGGVYGYTF	TGTGCCACCAACCCTTCGGGAGGAGTCTATGGCTACACCTTC
TRBV20-1	NA	TRBJ1-2	few	CSARDRITGSVYGYTF	TGCAGTGCTAGAGATCGGATAACGGGGAGTGTTTATGGCTACACCTTC
TRBV19	TRBD1	TRBJ1-2	NA	CASSIPAYGQGRVNYGYTF	TGTGCCAGTAGTATACCTGCATACGGACAGGGCCGGGTTAACTATGGCTACACCTTC
TRBV12-3/TRBV12-4	NA	TRBJ2-3	few	CASSFTTDTQYF	TGTGCCAGCAGTTTCACCACAGATACGCAGTATTTT
TRBV6-6	NA	TRBJ2-5	NA	CASSSWAEETQYF	TGTGCCAGCAGTTCTTGGGCTGAAGAGACCCAGTACTTC
TRBV5-1	TRBD1	TRBJ1-2	NA	CASSWGRDRVTF	TGCGCCAGCAGCTGGGGCCGGGACAGGGTAACCTTC
TRBV5-1	NA	TRBJ2-2	few	CASREGKSRRASHTGELFF	TGCGCCAGCCGTGAGGGGAAGTCACGTCGGGCGTCCCACACCGGGGAGCTGTTTTTT
TRBV10-3	NA	TRBJ2-2	many	CAISGDTDGGELFF	TGTGCCATCAGTGGGGACACCGACGGCGGGGAGCTGTTTTTT
TRBV7-6	NA	TRBJ2-1	few	CASSGTGTGMGPSYNEQFF	TGTGCCAGCAGCGGAACCGGGACTGGGATGGGCCCCTCCTACAATGAGCAGTTCTTC
TRBV10-3	NA	TRBJ2-1	NA	CAIRDLTGPEGQFF	TGTGCCATCAGGGACCTGACCGGGCCCGAGGGGCAGTTCTTC
TRBV30	NA	TRBJ2-1	few	CAWIPEGNEQFF	TGTGCCTGGATCCCCGAGGGTAATGAGCAGTTCTTC
TRBV9	TRBD2	TRBJ2-7	many	CASSVAGSGRLEQYF	TGTGCCAGCAGCGTAGCCGGTAGCGGGAGACTCGAGCAGTACTTC
TRBV18	NA	TRBJ2-5	few	CASSPSWNQETQYF	TGTGCCAGCTCACCGTCCTGGAACCAAGAGACCCAGTACTTC
TRBV3-1	TRBD2	TRBJ2-1	NA	CASSVGTSGLDEQFF	TGTGCCAGCAGCGTCGGGACTAGCGGCTTGGATGAGCAGTTCTTC
TRBV29-1	TRBD2	TRBJ2-3	few	CSVEYRGGLAGADTQYF	TGCAGCGTTGAGTATAGGGGTGGATTAGCGGGGGCAGATACGCAGTATTTT
TRBV24-1	TRBD1	TRBJ2-3	NA	CATSDFTSGGVTDTQYF	TGTGCCACCAGTGATTTCACTTCAGGGGGAGTCACAGATACGCAGTATTTT
TRBV20-1	TRBD2	TRBJ2-3	few	CSASGASGKTDTQYF	TGCAGTGCCTCCGGGGCTAGCGGGAAAACAGATACGCAGTATTTT
TRBV6-2/TRBV6-3	NA	TRBJ2-5	NA	CATMDSQETQYF	TGTGCCACCATGGACAGCCAAGAGACCCAGTACTTC
TRBV5-1	TRBD1	TRBJ1-1	NA	CASSFGPNRGNTEAFF	TGCGCCAGCAGCTTTGGCCCTAACAGGGGGAACACTGAAGCTTTCTTT
TRBV12-5	TRBD2	TRBJ2-1	NA	CASAWTSGSWDEQFF	TGTGCTAGTGCCTGGACTAGCGGGAGTTGGGATGAGCAGTTCTTC
TRBV3-1	NA	TRBJ2-5	NA	CASSRNRARRGGEETQYF	TGTGCCAGCAGCCGGAACCGCGCCAGACGCGGCGGCGAAGAGACCCAGTACTTC
TRBV29-1	TRBD1	TRBJ1-1	few	CSVTGQTTEAFF	TGCAGCGTTACGGGACAGACCACTGAAGCTTTCTTT
TRBV12-3/TRBV12-4	NA	TRBJ1-3	NA	CASSQSPGNTIYF	TGTGCCAGCAGTCAGTCGCCTGGAAACACCATATATTTT
TRBV5-1	NA	TRBJ2-1	few	CASSLVRFSYNEQFF	TGCGCCAGCAGCTTGGTTCGATTTTCCTACAATGAGCAGTTCTTC
TRBV7-7	TRBD2	TRBJ2-3	few	CASSPGLATSLDTQYF	TGTGCCAGCAGTCCGGGACTAGCGACGTCCCTAGATACGCAGTATTTT
TRBV7-2	NA	TRBJ1-2	NA	CASSLTGNLYGYTF	TGTGCCAGCAGCCTTACCGGGAACCTTTATGGCTACACCTTC
TRBV6-2/TRBV6-3	NA	TRBJ2-2	few	CASSSGPGGTGELFF	TGTGCCAGCAGTAGCGGGCCAGGGGGCACCGGGGAGCTGTTTTTT
TRBV7-3	NA	TRBJ2-1	few	CASSYAGITEDEQFF	TGTGCCAGCAGCTATGCGGGGATTACTGAGGATGAGCAGTTCTTC
TRBV3-1	TRBD2	TRBJ2-1	few	CASSLNSGGAHNEQFF	TGTGCCAGCAGTCTTAATAGCGGGGGGGCGCACAATGAGCAGTTCTTC
TRBV6-1	TRBD2	TRBJ2-7	NA	CASRRWRGSSYEQYF	TGTGCCAGCCGACGTTGGCGGGGGAGCTCCTACGAGCAGTACTTC
TRBV12-3/TRBV12-4	TRBD2	TRBJ2-3	NA	CASSSTSGRTTDTQYF	TGTGCCAGCAGTTCCACTAGCGGGAGGACCACAGATACGCAGTATTTT
TRBV7-9	NA	TRBJ2-1	few	CASSLRAASYNEQFF	TGTGCCAGCAGCTTAAGGGCGGCCTCCTACAATGAGCAGTTCTTC
TRBV18	NA	TRBJ2-1	few	CASSPSGLDEQFF	TGTGCCAGCTCACCAAGCGGTCTGGATGAGCAGTTCTTC
TRBV7-2	NA	TRBJ2-7	NA	CASSLAADSYEQYF	TGTGCCAGCAGCTTAGCGGCGGACTCCTACGAGCAGTACTTC
TRBV5-1	TRBD2	TRBJ2-3	NA	CASSLGSGGSGDTQYF	TGCGCCAGCAGCTTGGGGAGCGGGGGGTCTGGAGATACGCAGTATTTT
TRBV4-1	NA	TRBJ1-4	few	CASSQDIVGDTQEKLFF	TGCGCCAGCAGCCAAGATATTGTAGGGGATACGCAAGAAAAACTGTTTTTT
TRBV27	NA	TRBJ2-7	NA	CASSFGQGPRYGDEQYF	TGTGCCAGCAGTTTCGGCCAGGGGCCACGCTATGGGGACGAGCAGTACTTC
TRBV5-5	NA	TRBJ1-3	NA	CASSRQPSSGNTIYF	TGTGCCAGCAGCCGGCAGCCGAGCTCTGGAAACACCATATATTTT
TRBV27	TRBD1	TRBJ2-2	NA	CASRPRQGVSGELFF	TGTGCCAGTCGCCCGCGGCAGGGGGTGAGCGGGGAGCTGTTTTTT
TRBV19	NA	TRBJ2-7	many	CASSMYRSYEQYF	TGTGCCAGTAGTATGTACAGATCCTACGAGCAGTACTTC
TRBV4-3	TRBD2	TRBJ2-7	few	CASSQEAGVDSGLYEQYF	TGCGCCAGCAGCCAAGAAGCGGGGGTCGACAGCGGACTCTACGAGCAGTACTTC
TRBV27	NA	TRBJ2-7	NA	CASSLGDATYEQYF	TGTGCCAGCAGTTTAGGGGACGCCACCTACGAGCAGTACTTC
TRBV10-3	NA	TRBJ1-2	NA	CAISEWLQGVSSSYTF	TGTGCCATCAGTGAGTGGTTGCAGGGAGTTAGTTCGAGCTACACCTTC
TRBV10-3	TRBD2	TRBJ2-1	NA	CAISGTSGDLYNEQFF	TGTGCCATCAGTGGGACTAGCGGGGATTTGTACAATGAGCAGTTCTTC
TRBV7-2	NA	TRBJ1-6	few	CASSPRASSHSPLHF	TGTGCCAGCAGCCCCCGGGCCTCCAGCCATTCACCCCTCCACTTT
TRBV11-2	TRBD2	TRBJ2-1	NA	CASSPFSGRSYNEQFF	TGTGCCAGCAGCCCATTTAGCGGGAGGTCTTACAATGAGCAGTTCTTC